This TCR beta chain was sequenced during a study of blood T cell repertoires in COVID-19. In the study overall: Samples came from the United States, Italy and Spain, spanning acute and convalescent COVID-19. From T cells, B-cell-depleted T cells, or PBMCs came the material, which was cDNA or gDNA.

Seattle cases were enrolled at active infection and followed longitudinally. The CDR3 has 15 residues. V lost 5 bases and J 5 bases, leaving 19 bases between the germline ends. In germline, CDR1 is MNHEY, CDR2 SVGAGI. In the authors' workflow: Amplification of reference gene primers was used by the study to estimate nucleated cell counts. Clones were read by immunoSEQ multiplex PCR, and TCRdb kept only the in-frame ones, dropping some. V and J calls and clone size are given by that table; D and trimming were obtained from the DNA. The sample contains 120,000 to 150,000 clones, around 89% of which appear only once.

The TCR sequence derives from a man aged 18 to 30 with COVID-19, enrolled during active disease. The rearrangement links TRBV6-5 to TRBJ2-7; possible D gene TRBD1, 5 bases. Sequenced material: peripheral blood. Here the CDR3 reads CASSLQRSGPHEQYF. CDR3 in DNA: TGTGCCAGCAGTCTACAGAGGTCAGGGCCCCACGAGCAGTACTTC.